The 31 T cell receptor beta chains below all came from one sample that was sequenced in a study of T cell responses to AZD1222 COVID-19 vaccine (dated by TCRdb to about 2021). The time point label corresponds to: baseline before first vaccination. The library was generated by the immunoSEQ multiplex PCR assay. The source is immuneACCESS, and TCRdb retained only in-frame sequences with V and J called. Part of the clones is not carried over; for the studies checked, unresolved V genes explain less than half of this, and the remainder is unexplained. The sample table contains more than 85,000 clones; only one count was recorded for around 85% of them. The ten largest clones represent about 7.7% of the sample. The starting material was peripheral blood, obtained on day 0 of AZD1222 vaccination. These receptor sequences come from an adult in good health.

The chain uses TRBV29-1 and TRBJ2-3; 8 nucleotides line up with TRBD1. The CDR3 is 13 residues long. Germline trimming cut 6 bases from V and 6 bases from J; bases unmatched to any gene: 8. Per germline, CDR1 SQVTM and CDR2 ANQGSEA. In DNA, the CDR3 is TGCAGCGTCCGGACAGGGATTTACGATACGCAGTATTTT. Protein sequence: CSVRTGIYDTQYF.

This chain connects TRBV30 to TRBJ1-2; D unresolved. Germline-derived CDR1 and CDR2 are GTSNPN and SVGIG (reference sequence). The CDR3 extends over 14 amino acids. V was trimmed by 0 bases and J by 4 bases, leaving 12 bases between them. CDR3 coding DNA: TGTGCCTGGAGTGTGTTCGGGAAACTCTATGGCTACACCTTC. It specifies CAWSVFGKLYGYTF.

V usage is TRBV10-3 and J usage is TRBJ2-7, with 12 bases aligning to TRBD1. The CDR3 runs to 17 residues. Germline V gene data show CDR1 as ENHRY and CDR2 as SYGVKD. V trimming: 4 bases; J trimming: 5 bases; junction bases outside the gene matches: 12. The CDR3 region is CAISALGTGTGGDEQYF. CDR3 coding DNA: TGTGCCATCAGTGCGTTGGGGACCGGGACAGGGGGCGACGAGCAGTACTTC.

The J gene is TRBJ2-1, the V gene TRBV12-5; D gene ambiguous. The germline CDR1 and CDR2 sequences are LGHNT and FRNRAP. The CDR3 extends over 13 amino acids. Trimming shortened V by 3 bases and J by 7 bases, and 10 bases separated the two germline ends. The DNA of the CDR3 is TGTGCTAGTGGTTTACCGGTGAGGAATGAGCAGTTCTTC. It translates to CASGLPVRNEQFF.

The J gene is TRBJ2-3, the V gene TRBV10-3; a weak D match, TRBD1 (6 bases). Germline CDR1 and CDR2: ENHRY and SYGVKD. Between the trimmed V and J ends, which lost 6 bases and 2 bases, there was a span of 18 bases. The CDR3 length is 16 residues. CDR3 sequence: CAISLSGAGATDTQYF. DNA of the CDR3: TGTGCCATCAGCCTTTCCGGGGCAGGGGCCACAGATACGCAGTATTTT.

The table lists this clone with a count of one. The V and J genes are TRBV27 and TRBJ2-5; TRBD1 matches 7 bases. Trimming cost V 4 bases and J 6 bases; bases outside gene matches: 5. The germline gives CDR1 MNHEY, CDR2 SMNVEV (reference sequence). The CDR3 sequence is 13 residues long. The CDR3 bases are TGTGCCAGCAGTTCACAGGGGACACAGACCCAGTACTTC. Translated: CASSSQGTQTQYF.

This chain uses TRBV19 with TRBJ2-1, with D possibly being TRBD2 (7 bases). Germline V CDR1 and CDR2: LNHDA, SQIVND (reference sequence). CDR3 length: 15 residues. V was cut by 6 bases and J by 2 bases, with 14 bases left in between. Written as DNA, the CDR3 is TGTGCCAGTAGAATCGGGGGGCCCCCCTACAATGAGCAGTTCTTC. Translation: CASRIGGPPYNEQFF.

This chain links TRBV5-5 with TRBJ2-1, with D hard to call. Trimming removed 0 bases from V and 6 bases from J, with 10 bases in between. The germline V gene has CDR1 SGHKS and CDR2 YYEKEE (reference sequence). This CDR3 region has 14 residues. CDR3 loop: CASSLVVRSNEQFF. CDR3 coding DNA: TGTGCCAGCAGCTTGGTAGTTCGCTCCAATGAGCAGTTCTTC.

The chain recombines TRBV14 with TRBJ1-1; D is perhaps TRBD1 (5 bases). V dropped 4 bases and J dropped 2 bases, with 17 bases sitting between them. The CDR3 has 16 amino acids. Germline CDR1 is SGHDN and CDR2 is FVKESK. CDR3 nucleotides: TGTGCCAGCAGCCGTGTGCAGGGTGCGCAAAACACTGAAGCTTTCTTT. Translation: CASSRVQGAQNTEAFF.

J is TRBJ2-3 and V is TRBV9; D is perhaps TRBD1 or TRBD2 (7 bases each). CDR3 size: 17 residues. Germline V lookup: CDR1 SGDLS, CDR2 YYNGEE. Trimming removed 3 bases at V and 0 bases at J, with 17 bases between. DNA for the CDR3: TGTGCCAGCAGCGATCCCCAGGGGGGGCACAGCACAGATACGCAGTATTTT. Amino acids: CASSDPQGGHSTDTQYF.

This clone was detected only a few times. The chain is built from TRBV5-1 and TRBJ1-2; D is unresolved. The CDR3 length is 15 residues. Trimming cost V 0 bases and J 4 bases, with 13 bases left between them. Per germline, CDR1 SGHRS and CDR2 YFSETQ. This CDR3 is CASSLAVGAGYGYTF. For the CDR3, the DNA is TGCGCCAGCAGCTTGGCCGTCGGCGCTGGCTATGGCTACACCTTC.

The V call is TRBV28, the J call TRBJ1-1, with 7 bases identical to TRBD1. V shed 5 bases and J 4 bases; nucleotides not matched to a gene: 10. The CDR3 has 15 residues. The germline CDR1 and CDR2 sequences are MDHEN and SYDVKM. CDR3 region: CASSPRTGWATEAFF. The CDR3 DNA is TGTGCCAGCAGTCCTCGGACAGGTTGGGCCACTGAAGCTTTCTTT.

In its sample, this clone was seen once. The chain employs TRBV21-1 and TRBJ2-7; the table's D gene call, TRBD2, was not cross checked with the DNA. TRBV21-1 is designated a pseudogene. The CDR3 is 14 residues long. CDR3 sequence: CASSKGTSSYEQYF. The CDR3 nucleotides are TGTGCCAGCAGCAAAGGGACTAGCAGCTACGAGCAGTACTTC.

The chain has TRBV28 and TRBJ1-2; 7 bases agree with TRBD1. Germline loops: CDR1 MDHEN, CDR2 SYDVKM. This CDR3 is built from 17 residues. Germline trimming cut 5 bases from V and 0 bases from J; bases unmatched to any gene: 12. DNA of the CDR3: TGTGCCAGCAGTGACACGTCCTGGGACAGACCTAACTATGGCTACACCTTC. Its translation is CASSDTSWDRPNYGYTF.

In DNA form, the CDR3 reads TGTGCCAGCAGCCGAGAGGGTGGCTACGAGCAGTACTTC. It specifies CASSREGGYEQYF. This chain links TRBV3-1 (or the pseudogene TRBV3-2) with TRBJ2-7, with a possible D match to TRBD2 (5 bases). This CDR3 contains 13 residues. Germline V lookup: CDR1 LGHDT, CDR2 YNNKEL (reference sequence). With 4 bases removed from V and 3 bases from J, the gap between germline ends came to 10 bases.

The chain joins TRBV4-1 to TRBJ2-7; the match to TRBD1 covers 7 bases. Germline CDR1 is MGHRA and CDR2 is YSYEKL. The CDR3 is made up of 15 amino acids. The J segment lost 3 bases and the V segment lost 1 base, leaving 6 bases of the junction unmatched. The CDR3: CASSQVAQGVYEQYF. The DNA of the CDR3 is TGCGCCAGCAGCCAAGTAGCGCAGGGGGTCTACGAGCAGTACTTC.

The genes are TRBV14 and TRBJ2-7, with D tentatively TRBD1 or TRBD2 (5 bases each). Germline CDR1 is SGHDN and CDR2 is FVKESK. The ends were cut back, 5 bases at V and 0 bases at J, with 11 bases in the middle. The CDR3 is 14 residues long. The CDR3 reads CASSSLRGSYEQYF. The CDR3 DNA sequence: TGTGCCAGCAGCTCCTTGAGGGGCTCCTACGAGCAGTACTTC.

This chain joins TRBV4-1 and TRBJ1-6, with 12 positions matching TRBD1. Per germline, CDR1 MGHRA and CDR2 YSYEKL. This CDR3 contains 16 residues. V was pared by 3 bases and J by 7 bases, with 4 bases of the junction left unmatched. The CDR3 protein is CASSQGQGAVNSPLHF. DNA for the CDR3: TGCGCCAGCAGCCAGGGACAGGGGGCAGTGAATTCACCCCTCCACTTT.

Here the CDR3 reads CASSQGGEQFF. For the CDR3, the DNA is TGTGCCAGCAGCCAGGGGGGGGAGCAGTTCTTC. This chain links TRBV6-2 or TRBV6-3 with TRBJ2-1; perhaps D is TRBD1 or TRBD2 (7 bases each). Trimming pared 6 bases from V and 10 bases from J, leaving 10 bases between. The CDR3 is 11 amino acids. Germline CDR1 MNHEY, CDR2 SVGEGT.

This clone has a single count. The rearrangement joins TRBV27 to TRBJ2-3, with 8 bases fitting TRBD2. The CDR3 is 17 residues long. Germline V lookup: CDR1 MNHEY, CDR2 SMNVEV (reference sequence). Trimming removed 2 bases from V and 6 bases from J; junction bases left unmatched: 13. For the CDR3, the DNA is TGTGCCAGCAGTTTAAGGCCCTTGGCTAGCGGGCGGGATACGCAGTATTTT. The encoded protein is CASSLRPLASGRDTQYF.

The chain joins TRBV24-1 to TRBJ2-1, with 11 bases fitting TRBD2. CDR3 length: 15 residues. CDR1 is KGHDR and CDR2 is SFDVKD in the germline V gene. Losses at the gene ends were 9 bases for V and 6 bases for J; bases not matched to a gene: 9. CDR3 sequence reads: CATGQVAGGGNEQFF. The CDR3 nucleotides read TGTGCCACCGGCCAAGTAGCGGGAGGGGGCAATGAGCAGTTCTTC.

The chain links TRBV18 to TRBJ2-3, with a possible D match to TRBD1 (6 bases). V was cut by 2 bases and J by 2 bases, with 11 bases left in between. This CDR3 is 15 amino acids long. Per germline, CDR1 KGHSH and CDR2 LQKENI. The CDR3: CASSPNPGATDTQYF. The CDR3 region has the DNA TGTGCCAGCTCACCAAATCCAGGGGCCACAGATACGCAGTATTTT.

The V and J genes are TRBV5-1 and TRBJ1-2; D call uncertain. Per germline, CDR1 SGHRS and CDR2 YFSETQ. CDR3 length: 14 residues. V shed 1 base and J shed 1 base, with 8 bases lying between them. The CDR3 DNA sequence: TGCGCCAGCAGCTTGAACGGGGATAACTATGGCTACACCTTC. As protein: CASSLNGDNYGYTF.

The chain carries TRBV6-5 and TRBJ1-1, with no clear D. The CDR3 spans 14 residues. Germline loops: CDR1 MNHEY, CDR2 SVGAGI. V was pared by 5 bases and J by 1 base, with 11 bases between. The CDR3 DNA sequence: TGTGCCAGCAGTCAACAAGGTGCGAACACTGAAGCTTTCTTT. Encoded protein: CASSQQGANTEAFF.

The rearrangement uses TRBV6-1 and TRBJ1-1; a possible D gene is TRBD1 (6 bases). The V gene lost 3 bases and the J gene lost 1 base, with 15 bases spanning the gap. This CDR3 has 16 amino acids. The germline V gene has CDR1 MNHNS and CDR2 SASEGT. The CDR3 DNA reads TGTGCCAGCAGTGACGCCCTTGGGGGCGCGAACACTGAAGCTTTCTTT. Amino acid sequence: CASSDALGGANTEAFF.

CDR3 region: CASSLSFSEAFF. The DNA of the CDR3 is TGTGCCAGCAGTTTATCGTTTTCTGAAGCTTTCTTT. The chain joins TRBV12-3 or TRBV12-4 to TRBJ1-1; D is uncertain. CDR3 length equals 12 residues. Trimming stripped 2 bases from V and 6 bases from J, with 7 bases between.

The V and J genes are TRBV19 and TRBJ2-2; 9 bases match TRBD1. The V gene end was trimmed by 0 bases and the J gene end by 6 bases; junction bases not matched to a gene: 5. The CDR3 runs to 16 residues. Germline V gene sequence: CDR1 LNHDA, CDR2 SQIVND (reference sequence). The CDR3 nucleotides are TGTGCCAGTAGTATAGATAGGAGACAGGGGGCCGGGGAGCTGTTTTTT. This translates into CASSIDRRQGAGELFF. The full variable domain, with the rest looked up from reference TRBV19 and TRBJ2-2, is DGGITQSPKYLFRKEGQNVTLSCEQNLNHDAMYWYRQDPGQGLRLIYYSQIVNDFQKGDIAEGYSVSREKKESFPLTVTSAQKNPTAFYLCASSIDRRQGAGELFFGEGSRLTVL.

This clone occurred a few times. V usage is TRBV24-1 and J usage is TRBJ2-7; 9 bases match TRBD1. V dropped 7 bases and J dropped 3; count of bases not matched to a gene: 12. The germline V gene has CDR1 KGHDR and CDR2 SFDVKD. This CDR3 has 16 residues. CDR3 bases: TGTGCCACCAGATTAACAGGGGGCGCATCTCGCTACGAGCAGTACTTC. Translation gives CATRLTGGASRYEQYF.

As DNA, the CDR3 is TGTGCCAGCAGCCCTGCACTGGACGGAAGCGAGCAGTACTTC. Translating it yields CASSPALDGSEQYF. The chain is built from TRBV7-2 and TRBJ2-7; D remains ambiguous. The CDR3 spans 14 residues. Germline loops: CDR1 SGHTA, CDR2 FQGNSA. V shed 5 bases and J shed 6 bases, with 17 bases lying between them.

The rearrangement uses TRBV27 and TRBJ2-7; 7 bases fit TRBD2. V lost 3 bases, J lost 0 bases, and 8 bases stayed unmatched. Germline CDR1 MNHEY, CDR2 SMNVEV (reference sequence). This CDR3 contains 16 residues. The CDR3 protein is CASSLSWRENSYEQYF. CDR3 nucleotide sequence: TGTGCCAGCAGTTTGTCCTGGCGGGAGAACTCCTACGAGCAGTACTTC.

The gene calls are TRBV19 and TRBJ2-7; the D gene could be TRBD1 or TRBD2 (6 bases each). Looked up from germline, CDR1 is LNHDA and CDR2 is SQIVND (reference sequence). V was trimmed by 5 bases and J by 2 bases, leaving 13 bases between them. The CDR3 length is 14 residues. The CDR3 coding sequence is TGTGCCAGTAGTGATACCGGGGGCCCCTACGAGCAGTACTTC. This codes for CASSDTGGPYEQYF.